Detailed here is one T cell receptor beta chain. The team ran DNA from unsorted PBMCs on ten immunoSEQ deep assay plates for sequencing. Sequencing was performed with immunoSEQ multiplex PCR; in TCRdb, only in-frame clones are kept and a portion is missing. The sample shows roughly 500,000 clones, 70% to 80% of them seen only once. Germline CDR1 SGHTS, CDR2 YDEGEE. Trimming cost V 6 bases and J 1 base, with 13 bases left between them. This CDR3 spans 14 amino acids. This sample was taken from a study of shared clonotypes between healthy human individuals. At the level of the study: The donors, two women and three men, were aged 18 to 49.

This TCR was sampled from a woman in her thirties or forties in good health. Some clones in this sample may be carry-over from other donors' samples. Sequenced: PBMCs. The J gene is TRBJ2-5, the V gene TRBV5-8; TRBD2 is a possible D gene (7 bases). Here the CDR3 DNA reads TGTGCCAGCACGCGGGGGCGGATCCAAGAGACCCAGTACTTC. Translation gives CASTRGRIQETQYF.